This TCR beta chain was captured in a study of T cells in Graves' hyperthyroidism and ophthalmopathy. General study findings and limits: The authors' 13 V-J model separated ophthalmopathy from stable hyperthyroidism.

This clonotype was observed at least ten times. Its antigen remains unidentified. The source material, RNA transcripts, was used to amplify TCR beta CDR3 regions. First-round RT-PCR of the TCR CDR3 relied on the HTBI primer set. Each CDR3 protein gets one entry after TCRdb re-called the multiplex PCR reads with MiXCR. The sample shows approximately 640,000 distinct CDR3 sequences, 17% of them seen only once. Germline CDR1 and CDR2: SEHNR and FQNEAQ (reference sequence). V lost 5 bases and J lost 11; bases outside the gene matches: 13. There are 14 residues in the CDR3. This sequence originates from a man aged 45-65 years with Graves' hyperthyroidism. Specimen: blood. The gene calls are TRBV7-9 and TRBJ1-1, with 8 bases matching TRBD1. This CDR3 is CASSPTSGQGRAFF. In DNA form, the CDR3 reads TGTGCCAGCAGCCCCACGAGCGGACAGGGCAGGGCTTTCTTT. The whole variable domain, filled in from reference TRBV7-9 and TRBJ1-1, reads DTGVSQNPRHKITKRGQNVTFRCDPISEHNRLYWYRQTLGQGPEFLTYFQNEAQLEKSRLLSDRFSAERPKGSFSTLEIQRTEQGDSAMYLCASSPTSGQGRAFFGQGTRLTVV.